This T cell receptor (beta chain) was sequenced for a study of cytotoxic CD8 clonotypes in ibrutinib-treated CLL. Study-level background: Among the patients, 10 to 11 presented as relapsed/refractory and 15 as treatment-naive; 17 showed unmutated IGHV.

PBMCs that had been cryopreserved were the source of roughly 2.2 micrograms of genomic DNA for TCR beta libraries. This CDR3 comprises 14 residues. Trimming took 7 bases from V and 8 from J; bases not matched to a gene: 13. Germline V lookup: CDR1 LNHDA, CDR2 SQIVND (reference sequence). Here immunoSEQ multiplex PCR was the method, and the copy in TCRdb shows in-frame clones only, minus some. Of some 65,000 clones listed, around 52% were seen once; the top ten hold roughly 14%. V usage is TRBV19 and J usage is TRBJ1-2; 7 positions match TRBD1. This receptor was identified in a human donor with chronic lymphocytic leukemia. The specimen was PBMCs, collected after 12 months of ibrutinib treatment. The CDR3 DNA follows: TGTGCCAGTATCAAGACAGGGCGTCTGGAGGGCTACACCTTC. It translates to CASIKTGRLEGYTF.